This T cell receptor (beta chain) was documented in a study of human T cells and chemical hapten exposure. Time point defined: patch test 1, 2 weeks after DPC sensitization. Treatment: therapeutic diphenylcyclopropenone sensitization with weekly scalp DPC. This clonotype turned up a few times. TCRdb called the RACE reads again in MiXCR, with one record for every CDR3 protein. The sample consists of tens of thousands of distinct CDR3 sequences, 30% to 35% of them appearing once. The TCR comes from a man aged 35 to 55 with alopecia areata. Some clones in this sample may be carry-over from other donors' samples. The input for sequencing was whole blood, taken in connection with sensitization to the hapten diphenylcyclopropenone (DPC).

The CDR3 spells CASSPQAGGYQPQHF. The CDR3 nucleotides read TGTGCCAGCTCACCACAAGCAGGGGGATATCAGCCCCAGCATTTT. V and J are TRBV18 and TRBJ1-5, with 7 bases fitting TRBD1. V lost 1 base, J lost 5 bases, and 5 bases stayed unmatched. This CDR3 contains 15 residues. CDR1 is KGHSH and CDR2 is LQKENI in the germline V gene.